Here is one TCR beta chain with its context. This sample was taken from a study of blood T cell repertoires in COVID-19. This table comes from immunoSEQ multiplex PCR, and its TCRdb copy is limited to in-frame clones, with some not included. The sample includes about 360,000 clones, roughly 86% of them seen just once. The material sequenced was peripheral blood. The TCR originated in a human donor with acute or convalescent COVID-19. The donor label of this sample is uncertain.

The CDR3 sequence: CASSGTANTEAFF. As DNA, the CDR3 is TGTGCCAGCAGTGGGACAGCGAACACTGAAGCTTTCTTT. The chain recombines TRBV2 with TRBJ1-1, with D possibly matching TRBD1 (6 bases). The CDR3 runs to 13 residues. Trimming left V 4 bases short and J 1 base short, with 7 bases between. CDR1 and CDR2 (germline): SNHLY, FYNNEI.